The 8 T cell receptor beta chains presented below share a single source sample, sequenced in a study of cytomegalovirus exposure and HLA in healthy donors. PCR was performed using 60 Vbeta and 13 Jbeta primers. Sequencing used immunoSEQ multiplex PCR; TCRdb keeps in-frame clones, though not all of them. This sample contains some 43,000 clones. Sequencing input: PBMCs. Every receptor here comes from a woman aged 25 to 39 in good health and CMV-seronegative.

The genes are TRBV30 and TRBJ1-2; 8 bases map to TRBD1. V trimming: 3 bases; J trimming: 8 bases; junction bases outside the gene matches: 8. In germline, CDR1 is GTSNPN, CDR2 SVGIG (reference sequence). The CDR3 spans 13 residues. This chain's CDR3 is CAWRLQGDRGYTF. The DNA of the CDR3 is TGTGCCTGGAGATTACAGGGGGATCGGGGCTACACCTTC.

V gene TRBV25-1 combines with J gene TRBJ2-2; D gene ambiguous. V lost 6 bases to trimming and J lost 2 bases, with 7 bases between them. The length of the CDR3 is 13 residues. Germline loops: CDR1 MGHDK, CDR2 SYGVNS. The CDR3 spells CASRPQNTGELFF. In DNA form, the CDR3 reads TGTGCCAGCAGGCCACAAAACACCGGGGAGCTGTTTTTT.

The CDR3 sequence: CATSRTGAGNTIYF. The CDR3 DNA reads as TGTGCCACCAGCAGGACAGGGGCTGGAAACACCATATATTTT. The chain recombines TRBV15 with TRBJ1-3; 8 nucleotides match TRBD1. Unmatched junction bases numbered 0, after V lost 3 bases and J lost 2 bases. Germline CDR1 LNHNV, CDR2 YYDKDF (reference sequence). The CDR3 spans 14 residues.

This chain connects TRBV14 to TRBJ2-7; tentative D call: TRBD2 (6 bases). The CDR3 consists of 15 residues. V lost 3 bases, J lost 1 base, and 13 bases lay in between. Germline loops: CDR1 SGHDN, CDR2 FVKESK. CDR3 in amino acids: CASSHLQGGSYEQYF. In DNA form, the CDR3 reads TGTGCCAGCAGCCACCTCCAGGGAGGATCCTACGAGCAGTACTTC.

CDR3 DNA sequence: TGTGCCATCAGTGAGTCTCCTAGCGGGACGACAGGTGAGCAGTTCTTC. Translated, it gives CAISESPSGTTGEQFF. The chain employs TRBV10-3 and TRBJ2-1, with 9 bases lining up with TRBD2. Losses at the gene ends were 0 bases for V and 9 bases for J; bases not matched to a gene: 9. Germline CDR1 reads ENHRY; CDR2 reads SYGVKD. This CDR3 spans 16 amino acids.

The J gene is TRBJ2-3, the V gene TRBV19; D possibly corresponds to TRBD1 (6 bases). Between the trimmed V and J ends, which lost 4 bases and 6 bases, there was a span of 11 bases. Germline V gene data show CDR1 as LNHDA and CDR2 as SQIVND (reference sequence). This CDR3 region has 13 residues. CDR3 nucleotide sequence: TGTGCCAGTAGTACCCTGCAGGGGGATACGCAGTATTTT. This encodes CASSTLQGDTQYF.

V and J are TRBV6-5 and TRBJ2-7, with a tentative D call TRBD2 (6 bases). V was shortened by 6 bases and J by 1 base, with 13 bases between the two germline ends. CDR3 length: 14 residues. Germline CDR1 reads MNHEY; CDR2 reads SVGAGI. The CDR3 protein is CASRKGRGSYEQYF. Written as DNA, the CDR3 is TGTGCCAGCAGAAAGGGCCGGGGGTCCTACGAGCAGTACTTC.

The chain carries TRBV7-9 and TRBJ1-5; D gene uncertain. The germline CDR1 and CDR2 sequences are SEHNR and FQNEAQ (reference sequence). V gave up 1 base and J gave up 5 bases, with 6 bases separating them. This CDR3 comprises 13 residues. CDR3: CASSLGEDQPQHF. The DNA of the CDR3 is TGTGCCAGCAGCTTAGGGGAGGATCAGCCCCAGCATTTT.